The clone carrying this TCR beta chain appeared a few times. What it binds is not known. Oncomine TCR Beta short-read sequencing was applied to DNA from cultured CD4+ T cells. Via MiXCR, TCRdb re-called the PCR reads, giving one row per CDR3 protein. The sample carries approximately 13,000 distinct CDR3 sequences, roughly 40% recorded once. Germline V gene data show CDR1 as DFQATT and CDR2 as SNEGSKA (reference sequence). The V and J ends lost 6 bases and 10 bases respectively, with 19 bases between them. This CDR3 contains 14 residues. The data stem from a study of vaccination and CD4 T cells after COVID-19. Background on the study: PCR on nasal swabs identified SARS-CoV-2 in convalescent patients, of whom fewer than 10 were mild and one severe. Study findings and constraints: SARS-CoV-2-reactive clonotypes rose nonsignificantly, with the median going from approximately 21 to 40.

Documented treatment: roughly ten-day PBMC culture with coronavirus spike peptide pools or control peptides (ViraFEST assay). Each of days 3 and 7 saw half the medium replaced by fresh IL-2 medium. The sample consisted of CD4+ T cells from blood, cultured in vitro, taken before SARS-CoV-2 vaccination. The chain carries TRBV20-1 and TRBJ1-6; D unclear. The clonotype was recovered from a human donor who had recovered from COVID-19. The CDR3 DNA follows: TGCAGTGCCAGTAAGCCACTCGGGAAATCACCCCTCCACTTT. Translating it yields CSASKPLGKSPLHF.